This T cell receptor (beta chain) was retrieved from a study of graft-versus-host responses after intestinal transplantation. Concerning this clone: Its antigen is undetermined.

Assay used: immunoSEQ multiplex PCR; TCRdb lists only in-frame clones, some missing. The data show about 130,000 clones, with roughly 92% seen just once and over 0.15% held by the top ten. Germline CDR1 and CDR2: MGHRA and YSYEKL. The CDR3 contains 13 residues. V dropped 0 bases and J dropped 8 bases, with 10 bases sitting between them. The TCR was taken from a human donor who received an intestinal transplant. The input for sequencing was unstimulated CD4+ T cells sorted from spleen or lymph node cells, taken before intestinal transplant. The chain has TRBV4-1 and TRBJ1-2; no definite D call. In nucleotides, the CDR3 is TGCGCCAGCAGCCAAGATACGTTATGGGGCTACACCTTC. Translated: CASSQDTLWGYTF.